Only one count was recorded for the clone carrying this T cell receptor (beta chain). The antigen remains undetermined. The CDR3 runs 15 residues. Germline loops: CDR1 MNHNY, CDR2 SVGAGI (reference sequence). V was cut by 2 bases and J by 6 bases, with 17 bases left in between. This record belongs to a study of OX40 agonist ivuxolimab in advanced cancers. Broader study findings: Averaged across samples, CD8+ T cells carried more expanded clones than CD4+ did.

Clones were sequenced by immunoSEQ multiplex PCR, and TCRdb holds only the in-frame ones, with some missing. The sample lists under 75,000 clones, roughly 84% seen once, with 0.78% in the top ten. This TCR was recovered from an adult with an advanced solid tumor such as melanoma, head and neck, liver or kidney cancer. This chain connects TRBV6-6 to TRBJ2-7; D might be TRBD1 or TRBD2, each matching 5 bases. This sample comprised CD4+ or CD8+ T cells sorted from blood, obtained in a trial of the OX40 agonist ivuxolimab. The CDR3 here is CASSYGGGEGSEQYF. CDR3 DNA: TGTGCCAGCAGTTACGGCGGAGGAGAGGGGTCCGAGCAGTACTTC.